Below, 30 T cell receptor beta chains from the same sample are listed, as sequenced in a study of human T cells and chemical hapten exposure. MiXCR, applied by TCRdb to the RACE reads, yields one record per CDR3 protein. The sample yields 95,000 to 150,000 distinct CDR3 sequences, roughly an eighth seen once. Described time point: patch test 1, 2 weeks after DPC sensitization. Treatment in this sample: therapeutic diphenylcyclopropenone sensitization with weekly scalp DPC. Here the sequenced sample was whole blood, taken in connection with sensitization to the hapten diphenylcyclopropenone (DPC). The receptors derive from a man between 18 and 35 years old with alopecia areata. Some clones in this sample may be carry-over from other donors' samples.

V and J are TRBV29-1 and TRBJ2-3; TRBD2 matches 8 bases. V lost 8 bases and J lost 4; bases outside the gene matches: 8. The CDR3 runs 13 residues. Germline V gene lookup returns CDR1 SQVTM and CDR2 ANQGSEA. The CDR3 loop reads CSWARGAADTQYF. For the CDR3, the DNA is TGCAGCTGGGCGCGGGGGGCCGCAGATACGCAGTATTTT.

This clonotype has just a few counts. CDR3 sequence reads: CASSQGATVYGYTF. In nucleotides, the CDR3 is TGCGCCAGCAGCCAAGGGGCGACAGTTTATGGCTACACCTTC. The rearrangement uses TRBV4-1 and TRBJ1-2; a weak D match, TRBD1 (5 bases). CDR1 is MGHRA and CDR2 is YSYEKL in the germline V gene. V dropped 1 base and J dropped 5 bases, with 11 bases sitting between them. CDR3 length: 14 residues.

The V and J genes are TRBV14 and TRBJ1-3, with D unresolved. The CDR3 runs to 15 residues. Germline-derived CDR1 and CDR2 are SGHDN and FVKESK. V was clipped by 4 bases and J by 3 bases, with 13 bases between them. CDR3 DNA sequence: TGTGCCAGCAGCCGAATCCTCGGTTTTGGAAACACCATATATTTT. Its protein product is CASSRILGFGNTIYF.

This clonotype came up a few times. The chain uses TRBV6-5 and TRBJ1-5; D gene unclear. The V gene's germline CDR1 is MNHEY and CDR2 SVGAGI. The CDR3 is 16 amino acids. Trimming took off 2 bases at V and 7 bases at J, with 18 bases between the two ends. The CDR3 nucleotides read TGTGCCAGCAGTTACCGGATCAGAGAACATTACCAGCCCCAGCATTTT. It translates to CASSYRIREHYQPQHF.

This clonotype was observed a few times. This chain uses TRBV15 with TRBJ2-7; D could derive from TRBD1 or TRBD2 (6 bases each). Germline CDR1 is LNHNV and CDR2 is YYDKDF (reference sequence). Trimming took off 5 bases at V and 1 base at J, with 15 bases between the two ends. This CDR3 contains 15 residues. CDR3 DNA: TGTGCCACCAGCGAAGGGGGGCTGGGATCCTACGAGCAGTACTTC. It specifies CATSEGGLGSYEQYF.

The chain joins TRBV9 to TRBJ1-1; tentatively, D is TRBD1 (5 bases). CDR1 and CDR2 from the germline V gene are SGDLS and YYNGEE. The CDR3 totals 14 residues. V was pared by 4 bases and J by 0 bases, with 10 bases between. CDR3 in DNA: TGTGCCAGCAGCCCCCGGGGCGTGAACACTGAAGCTTTCTTT. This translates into CASSPRGVNTEAFF.

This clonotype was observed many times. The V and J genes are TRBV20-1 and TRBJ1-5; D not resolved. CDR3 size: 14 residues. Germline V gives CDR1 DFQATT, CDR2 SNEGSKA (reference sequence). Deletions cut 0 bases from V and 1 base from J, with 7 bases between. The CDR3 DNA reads TGCAGTGCTAGAGACGGGCCGAGCAATCAGCCCCAGCATTTT. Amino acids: CSARDGPSNQPQHF.

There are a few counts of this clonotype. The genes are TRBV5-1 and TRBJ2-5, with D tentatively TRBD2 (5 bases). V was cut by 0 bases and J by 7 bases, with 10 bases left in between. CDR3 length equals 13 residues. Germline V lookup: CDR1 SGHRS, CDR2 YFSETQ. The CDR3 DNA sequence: TGCGCCAGCAGCTTGGACGACGAGGGGACCCAGTACTTC. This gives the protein CASSLDDEGTQYF.

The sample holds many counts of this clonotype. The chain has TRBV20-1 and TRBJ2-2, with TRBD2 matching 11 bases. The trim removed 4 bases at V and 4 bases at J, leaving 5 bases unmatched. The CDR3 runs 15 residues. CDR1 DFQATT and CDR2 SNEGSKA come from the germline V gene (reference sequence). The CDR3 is CSATSGGLGTGELFF. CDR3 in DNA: TGCAGTGCTACTAGCGGGGGGCTCGGCACCGGGGAGCTGTTTTTT.

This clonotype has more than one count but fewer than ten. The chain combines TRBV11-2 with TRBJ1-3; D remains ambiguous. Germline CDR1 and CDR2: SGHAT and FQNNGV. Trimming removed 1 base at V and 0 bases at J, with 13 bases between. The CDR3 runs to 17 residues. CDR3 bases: TGTGCCAGCAGCTTAGTTCTCTGGCCGGGCTCTGGAAACACCATATATTTT. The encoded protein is CASSLVLWPGSGNTIYF.

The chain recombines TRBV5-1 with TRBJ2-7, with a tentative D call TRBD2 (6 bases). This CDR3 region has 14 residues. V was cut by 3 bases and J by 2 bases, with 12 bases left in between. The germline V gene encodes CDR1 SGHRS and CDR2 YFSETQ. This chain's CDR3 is CASSSGTPAYEQYF. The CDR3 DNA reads TGCGCCAGCAGCTCCGGGACTCCGGCCTACGAGCAGTACTTC.

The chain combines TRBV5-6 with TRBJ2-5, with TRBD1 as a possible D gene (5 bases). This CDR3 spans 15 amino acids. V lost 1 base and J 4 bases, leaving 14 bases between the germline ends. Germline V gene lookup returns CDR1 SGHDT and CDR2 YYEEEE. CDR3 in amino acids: CASSLYGRAVETQYF. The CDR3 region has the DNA TGTGCCAGCAGCTTGTACGGCAGGGCGGTAGAGACCCAGTACTTC.

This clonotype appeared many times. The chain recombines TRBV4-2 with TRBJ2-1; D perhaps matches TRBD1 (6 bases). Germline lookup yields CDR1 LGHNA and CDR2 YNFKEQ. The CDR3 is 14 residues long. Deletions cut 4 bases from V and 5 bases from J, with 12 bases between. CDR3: CASSPSGEHNEQFF. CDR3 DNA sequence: TGTGCCAGCAGCCCATCAGGGGAGCACAATGAGCAGTTCTTC.

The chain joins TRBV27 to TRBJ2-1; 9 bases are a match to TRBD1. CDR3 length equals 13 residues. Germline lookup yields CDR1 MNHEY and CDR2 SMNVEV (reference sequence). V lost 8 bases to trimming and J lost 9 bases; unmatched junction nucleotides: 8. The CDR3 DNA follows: TGTGCCAGCTCGGGACAGGGAGTAGGTGAGCAGTTCTTC. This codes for CASSGQGVGEQFF.

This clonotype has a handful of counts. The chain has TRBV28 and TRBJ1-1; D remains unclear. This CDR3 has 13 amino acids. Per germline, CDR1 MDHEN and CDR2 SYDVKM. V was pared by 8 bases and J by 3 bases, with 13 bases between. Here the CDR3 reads CASGFALYTEAFF. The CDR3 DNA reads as TGTGCCAGCGGCTTCGCGCTCTACACTGAAGCTTTCTTT.

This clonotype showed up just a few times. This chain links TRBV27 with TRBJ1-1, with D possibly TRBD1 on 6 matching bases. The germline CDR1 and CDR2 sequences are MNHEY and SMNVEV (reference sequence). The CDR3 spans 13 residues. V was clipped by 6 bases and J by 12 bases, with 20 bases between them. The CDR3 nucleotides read TGTGCCAGCAGGCGGACAGCCTACCGAAAAACTTTCTTT. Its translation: CASRRTAYRKTFF.

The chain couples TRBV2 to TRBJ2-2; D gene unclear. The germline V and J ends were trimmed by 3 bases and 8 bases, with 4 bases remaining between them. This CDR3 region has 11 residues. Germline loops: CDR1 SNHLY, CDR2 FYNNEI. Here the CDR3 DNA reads TGTGCCAGCAGTGAGGGTGGGGAGCTGTTTTTT. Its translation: CASSEGGELFF.

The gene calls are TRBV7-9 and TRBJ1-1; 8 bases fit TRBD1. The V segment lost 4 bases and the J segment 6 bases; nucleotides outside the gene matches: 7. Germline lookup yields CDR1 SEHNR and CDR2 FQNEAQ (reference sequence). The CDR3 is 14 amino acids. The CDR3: CASSSDRVRSEAFF. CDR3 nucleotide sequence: TGTGCCAGCAGCTCGGACAGGGTCAGGTCTGAAGCTTTCTTT. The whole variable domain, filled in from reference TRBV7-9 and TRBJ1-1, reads DTGVSQNPRHKITKRGQNVTFRCDPISEHNRLYWYRQTLGQGPEFLTYFQNEAQLEKSRLLSDRFSAERPKGSFSTLEIQRTEQGDSAMYLCASSSDRVRSEAFFGQGTRLTVV.

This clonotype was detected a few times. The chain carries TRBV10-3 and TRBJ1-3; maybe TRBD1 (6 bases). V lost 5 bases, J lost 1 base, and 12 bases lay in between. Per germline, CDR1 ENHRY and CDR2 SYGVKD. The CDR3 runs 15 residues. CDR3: CAISPGASSGNTIYF. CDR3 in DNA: TGTGCCATCAGTCCAGGGGCAAGTTCTGGAAACACCATATATTTT.

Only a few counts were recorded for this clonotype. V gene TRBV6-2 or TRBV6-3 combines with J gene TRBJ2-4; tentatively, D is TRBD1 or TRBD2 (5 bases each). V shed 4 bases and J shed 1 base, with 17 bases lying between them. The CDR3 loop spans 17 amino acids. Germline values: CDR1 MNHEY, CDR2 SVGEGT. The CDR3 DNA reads TGTGCCAGCAGTTGGGACCGACAGTTAAGTGCCAAAAACATTCAGTACTTC. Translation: CASSWDRQLSAKNIQYF.

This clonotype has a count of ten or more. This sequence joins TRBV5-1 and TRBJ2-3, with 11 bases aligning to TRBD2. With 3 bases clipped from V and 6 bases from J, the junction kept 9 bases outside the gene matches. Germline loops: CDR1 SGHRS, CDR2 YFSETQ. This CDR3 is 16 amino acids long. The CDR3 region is CASSWTSGRPADTQYF. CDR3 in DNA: TGCGCCAGCAGCTGGACTAGCGGGCGGCCCGCGGATACGCAGTATTTT. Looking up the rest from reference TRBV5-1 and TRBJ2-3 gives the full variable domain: KAGVTQTPRYLIKTRGQQVTLSCSPISGHRSVSWYQQTPGQGLQFLFEYFSETQRNKGNFPGRFSGRQFSNSRSEMNVSTLELGDSALYLCASSWTSGRPADTQYFGPGTRLTVL.

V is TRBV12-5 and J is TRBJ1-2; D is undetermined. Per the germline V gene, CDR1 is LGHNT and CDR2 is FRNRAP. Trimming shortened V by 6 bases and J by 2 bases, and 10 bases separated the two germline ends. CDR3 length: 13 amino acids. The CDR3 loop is CASGARFNYGYTF. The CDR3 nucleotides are TGTGCTAGTGGGGCCCGATTCAACTATGGCTACACCTTC.

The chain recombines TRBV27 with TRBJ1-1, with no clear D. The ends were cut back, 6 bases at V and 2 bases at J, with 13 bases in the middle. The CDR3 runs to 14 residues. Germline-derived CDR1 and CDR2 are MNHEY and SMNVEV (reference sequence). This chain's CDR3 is CASRLVGINTEAFF. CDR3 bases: TGTGCCAGCAGGTTGGTGGGGATCAACACTGAAGCTTTCTTT.

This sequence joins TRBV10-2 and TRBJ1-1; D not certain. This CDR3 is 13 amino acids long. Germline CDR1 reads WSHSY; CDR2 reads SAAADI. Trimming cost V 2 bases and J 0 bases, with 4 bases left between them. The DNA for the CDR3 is TGCGCCAGCAGTGAGGCAATGAACACTGAAGCTTTCTTT. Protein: CASSEAMNTEAFF.

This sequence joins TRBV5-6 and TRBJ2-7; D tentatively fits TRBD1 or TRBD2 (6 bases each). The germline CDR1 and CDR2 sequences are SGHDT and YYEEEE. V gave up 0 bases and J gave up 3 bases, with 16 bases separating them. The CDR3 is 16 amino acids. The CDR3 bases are TGTGCCAGCAGCTTGGATGGCGGCGGGACACACTACGAGCAGTACTTC. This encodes CASSLDGGGTHYEQYF.

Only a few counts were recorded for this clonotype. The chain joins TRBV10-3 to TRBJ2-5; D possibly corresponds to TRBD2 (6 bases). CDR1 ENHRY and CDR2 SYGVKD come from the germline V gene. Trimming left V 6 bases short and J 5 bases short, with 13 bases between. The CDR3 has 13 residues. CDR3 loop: CAIRPPAGETQYF. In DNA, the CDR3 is TGTGCCATCAGACCCCCTGCGGGGGAGACCCAGTACTTC.

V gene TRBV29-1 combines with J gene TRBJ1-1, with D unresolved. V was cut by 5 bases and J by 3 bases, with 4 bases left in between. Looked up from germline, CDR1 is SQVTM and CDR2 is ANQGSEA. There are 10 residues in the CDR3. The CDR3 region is CSVLDTEAFF. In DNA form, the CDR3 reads TGCAGCGTTCTGGACACTGAAGCTTTCTTT.

The CDR3 DNA follows: TGTGCCAGCAGCTTAAGGGGACAGGGGGGCACAGATACGCAGTATTTT. It specifies CASSLRGQGGTDTQYF. The J gene is TRBJ2-3, the V gene TRBV7-3; 11 positions match TRBD1. The germline V gene has CDR1 SGHTA and CDR2 FQGTGA. The CDR3 runs 16 residues. The trim removed 1 base at V and 1 base at J, leaving 1 base unmatched.

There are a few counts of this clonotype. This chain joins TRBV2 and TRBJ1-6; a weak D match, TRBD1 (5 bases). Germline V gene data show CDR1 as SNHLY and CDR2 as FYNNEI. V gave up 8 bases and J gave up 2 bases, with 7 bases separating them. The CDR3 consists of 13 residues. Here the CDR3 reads CASRQTYNSPLHF. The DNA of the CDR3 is TGTGCCAGCCGACAGACCTATAATTCACCCCTCCACTTT.

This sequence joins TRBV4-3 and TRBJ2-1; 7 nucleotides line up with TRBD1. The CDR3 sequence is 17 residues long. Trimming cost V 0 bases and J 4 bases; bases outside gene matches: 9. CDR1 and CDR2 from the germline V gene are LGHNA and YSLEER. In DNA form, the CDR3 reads TGCGCCAGCAGCCAAGATCGGGCAGGGGGATCATACAATGAGCAGTTCTTC. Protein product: CASSQDRAGGSYNEQFF.